Listed below are T cell receptor beta chains from one sample, sequenced in a study of T cells in localized non-small cell lung cancer. TCRdb's table, derived via immunoSEQ multiplex PCR, lists solely in-frame clones and lacks some. This sample has approximately 15,000 clones, with approximately 87% found just once. Source: peripheral blood mononuclear cells, taken before any cancer treatment. The origin of the receptors is a male donor aged 60 or older with stage II lung adenocarcinoma. Each CDR3 is given with its conserved first and last residue. D genes are given only for firm matches. Some rows mark clone size as missing; the rest say once, few, many or name a class of expanded clone.

clone_size: .; v_call: TRBV28; j_call: TRBJ2-7; d_call: .; cdr3_aa: CASRGMPTYEQYF; cdr3_nt: TGTGCCAGCAGAGGCATGCCGACCTACGAGCAGTACTTC
clone_size: once; v_call: TRBV14; j_call: TRBJ1-1; d_call: TRBD1; cdr3_aa: CASGLRQGAMNTEAFF; cdr3_nt: TGTGCCAGCGGCCTTCGACAGGGGGCTATGAACACTGAAGCTTTCTTT
clone_size: once; v_call: TRBV19; j_call: TRBJ1-5; d_call: TRBD1; cdr3_aa: CASSPGTGYNQPQHF; cdr3_nt: TGTGCCAGTAGCCCCGGGACAGGGTACAATCAGCCCCAGCATTTT
clone_size: .; v_call: TRBV2; j_call: TRBJ1-3; d_call: .; cdr3_aa: CARSSSGNTIYF; cdr3_nt: TGTGCCAGGTCCAGCTCTGGAAACACCATATATTTT
clone_size: .; v_call: TRBV30; j_call: TRBJ2-1; d_call: .; cdr3_aa: CAHAPGMYNEQFF; cdr3_nt: TGTGCCCACGCTCCGGGGATGTACAATGAGCAGTTCTTC
clone_size: .; v_call: TRBV19; j_call: TRBJ2-2; d_call: TRBD2; cdr3_aa: CASSIREGSGELFF; cdr3_nt: TGTGCCAGTAGTATCAGGGAGGGTTCCGGGGAGCTGTTTTTT
clone_size: .; v_call: TRBV2; j_call: TRBJ1-5; d_call: TRBD1; cdr3_aa: CASSFRSRGEPQHF; cdr3_nt: TGTGCCAGCAGTTTTAGGAGCAGGGGGGAGCCCCAGCATTTT
clone_size: .; v_call: TRBV6-5; j_call: TRBJ2-2; d_call: .; cdr3_aa: CASSSPGASHTGELFF; cdr3_nt: TGTGCCAGCAGTTCCCCAGGGGCTTCTCACACCGGGGAGCTGTTTTTT
clone_size: .; v_call: TRBV18; j_call: TRBJ2-5; d_call: .; cdr3_aa: CASSPQETQYF; cdr3_nt: TGTGCCAGCTCACCTCAAGAGACCCAGTACTTC
clone_size: .; v_call: TRBV9; j_call: TRBJ2-3; d_call: .; cdr3_aa: CASSAELLDTQYF; cdr3_nt: TGTGCCAGCAGCGCCGAGCTATTAGATACGCAGTATTTT
clone_size: .; v_call: TRBV5-4; j_call: TRBJ2-7; d_call: .; cdr3_aa: CASSFGRRDEQYF; cdr3_nt: TGTGCCAGCAGCTTCGGACGGCGGGACGAGCAGTACTTC
clone_size: once; v_call: TRBV28; j_call: TRBJ1-4; d_call: .; cdr3_aa: CASSSRTNVDEKLFF; cdr3_nt: TGTGCCAGCAGCTCTCGGACAAACGTGGATGAGAAACTGTTTTTT
clone_size: .; v_call: TRBV30; j_call: TRBJ1-2; d_call: .; cdr3_aa: CAWHPGEYGYTF; cdr3_nt: TGTGCCTGGCACCCCGGGGAGTATGGCTACACCTTC
clone_size: .; v_call: TRBV5-1; j_call: TRBJ2-3; d_call: TRBD2; cdr3_aa: CASSLAGGARTSGSASTDTQYF; cdr3_nt: TGCGCCAGCAGCTTGGCAGGGGGCGCCCGGACTAGCGGGAGTGCTAGCACAGATACGCAGTATTTT
clone_size: .; v_call: TRBV6-5; j_call: TRBJ2-7; d_call: TRBD2; cdr3_aa: CASSQGTRSGEQYF; cdr3_nt: TGTGCCAGCAGTCAGGGGACTAGATCGGGCGAGCAGTACTTC
clone_size: .; v_call: TRBV28; j_call: TRBJ2-1; d_call: .; cdr3_aa: CASSLAGSNEQFF; cdr3_nt: TGTGCCAGCAGTTTGGCAGGGAGTAATGAGCAGTTCTTC
clone_size: .; v_call: TRBV11-2; j_call: TRBJ2-2; d_call: .; cdr3_aa: CASTQTGTNTGELFF; cdr3_nt: TGTGCCAGCACCCAGACCGGAACGAACACCGGGGAGCTGTTTTTT
clone_size: once; v_call: TRBV11-2; j_call: TRBJ2-3; d_call: .; cdr3_aa: CASSLEFPDTQYF; cdr3_nt: TGTGCCAGCAGCTTAGAATTCCCAGATACGCAGTATTTT
clone_size: .; v_call: TRBV4-1; j_call: TRBJ2-7; d_call: .; cdr3_aa: CASSQDPAEGRGSYEQYF; cdr3_nt: TGCGCCAGCAGCCAAGACCCTGCGGAGGGACGGGGCTCCTACGAGCAGTACTTC
clone_size: .; v_call: TRBV10-3; j_call: TRBJ2-6; d_call: .; cdr3_aa: CAITGRDPGANVLTF; cdr3_nt: TGTGCCATCACGGGCCGGGACCCTGGGGCCAACGTCCTGACTTTC
clone_size: .; v_call: TRBV9; j_call: TRBJ2-3; d_call: .; cdr3_aa: CASSEDGLDTQYF; cdr3_nt: TGTGCCAGCAGCGAGGACGGACTGGATACGCAGTATTTT
clone_size: once; v_call: TRBV11-3; j_call: TRBJ2-5; d_call: TRBD2; cdr3_aa: CASSSGLAVGRGETQYF; cdr3_nt: TGTGCCAGCAGCTCCGGACTAGCGGTTGGACGGGGGGAGACCCAGTACTTC
clone_size: .; v_call: TRBV4-1; j_call: TRBJ2-1; d_call: TRBD2; cdr3_aa: CASSPTSGRNEQFF; cdr3_nt: TGCGCCAGCAGCCCGACTAGCGGACGGAATGAGCAGTTCTTC
clone_size: few; v_call: TRBV7-9; j_call: TRBJ1-1; d_call: TRBD1; cdr3_aa: CASSPGQRNTEAFF; cdr3_nt: TGTGCCAGCAGCCCGGGACAGAGGAACACTGAAGCTTTCTTT
clone_size: once; v_call: TRBV9; j_call: TRBJ2-1; d_call: .; cdr3_aa: CASSVALGHEQFF; cdr3_nt: TGTGCCAGCAGCGTAGCTCTGGGTCATGAGCAGTTCTTC
clone_size: once; v_call: TRBV5-6; j_call: TRBJ1-2; d_call: .; cdr3_aa: CASSPRPGAFYGYTF; cdr3_nt: TGTGCCAGCAGCCCCCGGCCCGGGGCCTTCTATGGCTACACCTTC
clone_size: .; v_call: TRBV28; j_call: TRBJ1-2; d_call: .; cdr3_aa: CASSLEDNFYGYTF; cdr3_nt: TGTGCCAGCAGTTTGGAAGATAACTTCTATGGCTACACCTTC
clone_size: .; v_call: TRBV7-3; j_call: TRBJ2-3; d_call: TRBD2; cdr3_aa: CASSLWGGSTDTQYF; cdr3_nt: TGTGCCAGCAGCCTCTGGGGGGGGAGCACAGATACGCAGTATTTT
clone_size: .; v_call: TRBV6-5; j_call: TRBJ2-5; d_call: .; cdr3_aa: CASTPLGYSQETQYF; cdr3_nt: TGTGCCAGCACCCCCCTCGGGTATTCCCAAGAGACCCAGTACTTC
clone_size: few; v_call: TRBV27; j_call: TRBJ2-1; d_call: TRBD2; cdr3_aa: CASSLGLGNEQFF; cdr3_nt: TGTGCCAGCAGTCTGGGACTAGGCAATGAGCAGTTCTTC
clone_size: .; v_call: TRBV18; j_call: TRBJ2-7; d_call: TRBD2; cdr3_aa: CASSKTLSGSSYEQYF; cdr3_nt: TGTGCCAGCTCAAAAACCCTTAGCGGGAGTAGCTACGAGCAGTACTTC
clone_size: .; v_call: TRBV5-6; j_call: TRBJ2-7; d_call: .; cdr3_aa: CASSTSGTPYEQYF; cdr3_nt: TGTGCCAGCAGCACCTCCGGGACCCCCTACGAGCAGTACTTC
clone_size: once; v_call: TRBV20-1; j_call: TRBJ2-1; d_call: .; cdr3_aa: CSARGVGEQFF; cdr3_nt: TGCAGTGCTAGGGGCGTGGGTGAGCAGTTCTTC
clone_size: .; v_call: TRBV11-2; j_call: TRBJ2-7; d_call: .; cdr3_aa: CASSSSTYEQYF; cdr3_nt: TGTGCCAGCAGCTCCAGTACCTACGAGCAGTACTTC
clone_size: .; v_call: TRBV29-1; j_call: TRBJ2-7; d_call: .; cdr3_aa: CSVGRTLTASEQYF; cdr3_nt: TGCAGCGTCGGACGTACCTTGACGGCGTCCGAGCAGTACTTC
clone_size: .; v_call: TRBV5-1; j_call: TRBJ2-7; d_call: TRBD1; cdr3_aa: CASSLSGTGFYEQYF; cdr3_nt: TGCGCCAGCAGCTTGTCCGGGACAGGGTTCTACGAGCAGTACTTC
clone_size: .; v_call: TRBV15; j_call: TRBJ1-5; d_call: .; cdr3_aa: CATSPRGYSNQPQHF; cdr3_nt: TGTGCCACCAGTCCTAGGGGATATAGCAATCAGCCCCAGCATTTT
clone_size: .; v_call: TRBV7-8; j_call: TRBJ1-2; d_call: .; cdr3_aa: CASSLEEARSYGYTF; cdr3_nt: TGTGCCAGCAGCTTAGAGGAGGCCCGCAGCTATGGCTACACCTTC
clone_size: .; v_call: TRBV5-1; j_call: TRBJ2-7; d_call: TRBD2; cdr3_aa: CASSLGGTANTYEQYF; cdr3_nt: TGCGCCAGCAGCCTGGGGGGGACTGCAAATACCTACGAGCAGTACTTC
clone_size: .; v_call: TRBV5-1; j_call: TRBJ2-3; d_call: .; cdr3_aa: CASSLARSYTQYF; cdr3_nt: TGCGCCAGCAGCTTGGCCAGGTCCTATACGCAGTATTTT
clone_size: .; v_call: TRBV19; j_call: TRBJ1-5; d_call: TRBD1; cdr3_aa: CASSYVGGQGNQPQHF; cdr3_nt: TGTGCCAGTAGCTATGTAGGGGGACAGGGTAATCAGCCCCAGCATTTT